This record concerns one T cell receptor beta chain sequence. No antigen is known for it. The data originate from a study of shared clonotypes between healthy human individuals. Study-wide context: CD8 memory received one plate per donor, CD8 naive two, CD4 memory three and CD4 naive three. The study, taken as a whole, reports: As a rule, naive subsets had a larger estimated richness than memory subsets. The represented genetic and exposure-history diversity was limited by the small number of donors.

The naive CD8 subset, CD45RO-negative cells positively selected for CCR7, excluded terminally differentiated effector memory CD45RA+ cells. Between the trimmed V and J ends, which lost 7 bases and 0 bases, there was a span of 13 bases. The CDR3 consists of 15 residues. Germline CDR1 is LNHDA and CDR2 is SQIVND (reference sequence). The deep-level immunoSEQ assay was used. Sequencing was performed with immunoSEQ multiplex PCR; in TCRdb, only in-frame clones are kept and a portion is missing. The sample includes about 650,000 clones, 95% to 96% seen only once; the top ten take roughly 0.1%. The genes are TRBV19 and TRBJ2-1, with D unresolved. Specimen: naive CD8+ T cells sorted from blood. The TCR originated in a woman aged 25 to 39 in good health. Here the CDR3 DNA reads TGTGCCAGTACCAAACAGTCCCTCTCCTACAATGAGCAGTTCTTC. Its translation: CASTKQSLSYNEQFF.